This TCR beta chain appears in the sequencing data of a study of blood T cell repertoires in COVID-19. Recovery meant two consecutive negative NP/OP PCR tests, professional clearance, or resolved symptoms. V gave up 4 bases and J gave up 3 bases, with 17 bases separating them. Germline lookup yields CDR1 SGDLS and CDR2 YYNGEE. The length of the CDR3 is 16 residues. The repertoire was sequenced with immunoSEQ multiplex PCR; TCRdb's copy has only in-frame clones and lacks some. The table lists 300,000 to 400,000 clones, 87% of them singletons. This rearrangement joins TRBV9 to TRBJ2-1; D is possibly TRBD2 (7 bases). This sequence originates from a woman aged 25 to 39 who had recovered from COVID-19. The sequenced material came from PBMCs or T cells enriched from blood (not recorded which). The CDR3 sequence is CASSPPGGAGYNEQFF. The CDR3 coding sequence is TGTGCCAGCAGCCCCCCTGGGGGGGCCGGCTACAATGAGCAGTTCTTC.